The rows below give T cell receptor beta chains drawn from one sample of a study of identical twins. TCRdb reprocessed the 5' RACE reads via MiXCR and lists one record per CDR3 protein. The table includes fewer than 900,000 distinct CDR3 sequences, about 20% detected once. The sample also formed part of further work on T cells expressing NK-cell markers.

Sequenced: PBMCs. The receptors originated from a woman between 18 and 29 years old in good health. The CDR3 runs from the conserved cysteine through the conserved F or W. Fields, in order: J gene, V gene, D gene, clone size, CDR3 DNA, CDR3 protein. D genes are given only for firm matches. Not every row has a clone size; where given, it reads once, few, many or a size class.

TRBJ1-2	TRBV15	TRBD1	many	TGTGCCACCAGCAGCCCTGGGACAGGGGCTTATGGCTACACCTTC	CATSSPGTGAYGYTF
TRBJ2-1	TRBV5-1	-	few	TGCGCCAGCAGCGACTCAAGCGGCTACTACAATGAGCAGTTCTTC	CASSDSSGYYNEQFF
TRBJ2-3	TRBV20-1	-	-	TGCAGTGCCCGTGTGGACGGGAACACAGATACGCAGTATTTT	CSARVDGNTDTQYF
TRBJ2-1	TRBV12-3/TRBV12-4	-	few	TGTGCCAGCAGTTTAGGGCGGGGCCCCTCCTACAATGAGCAGTTCTTC	CASSLGRGPSYNEQFF
TRBJ2-5	TRBV6-5	TRBD2	many	TGTGCCAGCAGTTCGTTAGCGGGAGGGGACGCAGAGACCCAGTACTTC	CASSSLAGGDAETQYF
TRBJ1-1	TRBV12-3/TRBV12-4	TRBD1	-	TGTGCCAGCAACGACAGGGGTAGGTCCTCTGAAGCTTTCTTT	CASNDRGRSSEAFF
TRBJ1-1	TRBV5-5	-	-	TGTGCCAGCAGGCCAGGGGAGAATGCTGAAGCTTTCTTT	CASRPGENAEAFF
TRBJ2-5	TRBV15	-	few	TGTGCCACCGGGGACTTAAAAGAGACCCAGTACTTC	CATGDLKETQYF
TRBJ2-5	TRBV24-1	-	-	TGTGCCACCAGTGATTTGTCGGAGGGGGGGAAAGAGACCCAGTACTTC	CATSDLSEGGKETQYF
TRBJ2-1	TRBV7-3	TRBD2	-	TGTGCCAGCAGCCGAGCTCCACCTAGCGGGGGGAGGGATGAGCAGTTCTTC	CASSRAPPSGGRDEQFF